This TCR beta chain was captured by sequencing in a study of vaccination and CD4 T cells after COVID-19. Study-level information: Testing by nasal swab PCR showed convalescent patients to be SARS-CoV-2 positive; under ten were mild and one was severe.

Turning to this clonotype: Its target is not known.

General observations from the study: Researchers report that a median about 86% of reactive clones in convalescent patients surfaced only post-vaccination. Analysis covered relatively few convalescent patients and lacked any early post-infection timepoints.

Sequenced with the Oncomine TCR Beta short-read assay was DNA taken from cultured CD4+ T cells. MiXCR, run by TCRdb on the PCR reads, gives a single entry per CDR3 protein. The table lists 20,000 or so distinct CDR3 sequences, under 65% of them singletons, with 8.5% to 10% in the top ten. V dropped 7 bases and J dropped 4; count of bases not matched to a gene: 5. From germline, CDR1 is MNHNS and CDR2 SASEGT. CDR3 length: 13 residues. The treatment: approximately nine-day PBMC culture with coronavirus spike peptide pools or control peptides (ViraFEST assay). The ViraFEST method relied on peptide pools to expand antigen-specific T cells, followed by TCR sequencing.

The chain is built from TRBV6-1 and TRBJ1-1, with 8 bases matching TRBD1. The sequence derives from a human donor who had recovered from COVID-19. The sequencing used CD4+ T cells from blood, cultured in vitro, collected after SARS-CoV-2 vaccination. CDR3 coding DNA: TGTGCCAGCATTGTTACAGGGGGCACTGAAGCTTTCTTT. Translation gives CASIVTGGTEAFF.